This T cell receptor beta chain was identified during a study of blood T cell repertoires in COVID-19. Overall study: The study drew acute and convalescent COVID-19 samples from the United States, Italy and Spain. The analysed material was cDNA or gDNA that came from T cells, B-cell-depleted T cells, or PBMCs.

Original data processing: Nucleated cell counts were estimated from reference gene primer amplification. Sequencing was performed with immunoSEQ multiplex PCR; in TCRdb, only in-frame clones are kept and a portion is missing. That table supplies the V and J calls and clone size; D and trimming were determined from the DNA. The table lists a few hundred thousand clones, roughly 87% of them singletons. From germline, CDR1 is LGHNA and CDR2 YNFKEQ. Trimming stripped 0 bases from V and 3 bases from J, with 5 bases between. The CDR3 has 14 residues. This sequence originates from a middle-aged woman who had recovered from COVID-19. The sample taken for sequencing was peripheral blood. The chain links TRBV4-2 to TRBJ2-2; D unresolved. CDR3 in DNA: TGTGCCAGCAGCCAAGACGCGGACACCGGGGAGCTGTTTTTT. This sequence encodes CASSQDADTGELFF.